This TCR beta chain was recorded in a study of response to subunit inactivated influenza vaccine. Study results and limitations: That few new T cells are recruited by each seasonal influenza vaccination was the authors' suggestion.

As regards this clonotype: The target antigen is unknown.

The CDR3 is 15 residues long. The ends were cut back, 4 bases at V and 3 bases at J, with 12 bases in the middle. The germline gives CDR1 SEHNR, CDR2 FQNEAQ (reference sequence). One entry per CDR3 protein, called by TCRdb with MiXCR from the RT-PCR reads. Among some 300,000 distinct CDR3 sequences listed, approximately 20% were seen once. The chain links TRBV7-9 to TRBJ2-2; no clear D. The clonotype was recovered from a man aged 50-75 years who received an inactivated influenza vaccine. Sequencing used PBMCs from blood, obtained roughly 20 months after vaccination. CDR3 in amino acids: CASSSRESDTGELFF. CDR3 DNA: TGTGCCAGCAGCTCAAGAGAGTCGGACACCGGGGAGCTGTTTTTT.